This T cell receptor (beta chain) was identified in a study of blood T cell repertoires in COVID-19 (dated by TCRdb to the early 2020s). General notes on the study: The collaborator samples originated in the United States, Italy and Spain and spanned the acute and convalescent phases of COVID-19. The samples were drawn from two sources: the first 160 participants of the ongoing ImmuneRACE study, and 1,200 or so subjects contributed by 6 global collaborators. Subjects who had been exposed to COVID-19, were actively infected with it, or had recovered from it provided the deeply sampled blood TCRbeta repertoires that made up the dataset. A freely available public database, intended as a resource for researchers studying the immune response to SARS-CoV-2, is where the repertoires were released. Where available, HLA class I and class II types were obtained from metadata supplied by the sample provider rather than from assay-based typing. The prospective study material was composed of cDNA or gDNA derived from T cells, B-cell-depleted T cells, or PBMCs. Nearly every sample came with metadata listing a de-identified subject ID, COVID-19 status, age in years and sex.

Enrolling through a virtual design, the prospective study's participants ranged in age from roughly 18 to 100 years and lived across around 25 United States geographic areas. To assign participants to cohorts, the prospective study relied on clinical history that participants themselves reported in a screening survey and a study questionnaire. In the prospective study, whole blood, serum and a nasopharyngeal or oropharyngeal swab were collected from each participant by mobile phlebotomists. Prospective study participants could optionally give additional blood draws and questionnaires over an approximately 2-month period. Blood samples from the prospective study were shipped frozen or at room temperature prior to DNA extraction. Counted from cysteine to phenylalanine, this CDR3 has 15 amino acids. Only the CDR3 DNA stays, 45 bases, in frame from base 1. From the germline V gene (reference sequence), CDR1 is LNHDA and CDR2 is SQIVND. V is pruned by 5 bases and J by 4 bases, leaving 4 bases of the junction without a gene match.

Points on this clone: Its antigen remains unidentified. The input lacks base qualities; no much larger clone sits a single base away.

TCRbeta CDR3 regions were amplified from genomic DNA using the immunoSEQ Assay, a bias-controlled multiplex PCR. In the original analysis: The number of nucleated cells in each sample was estimated from the amplification of reference gene primers within the assay. To quantify the absolute abundance of each unique TCRbeta CDR3 rearrangement, sequence reads were collapsed and filtered. For each sample, productive Simpson clonality was calculated as the square root of Simpson's diversity index across productive rearrangements. What TCRdb holds here is the immuneACCESS table cut down to in-frame rearrangements. Part of the clones is not present; checked against another copy, under half of the missing clones reflect an unresolved V gene, and the others are unexplained. The DNA was the basis for D and trimming; V, J and clone size are from that table. The sample table lists 220,000 or so clones, about 86% of them with a count of one. The ten most abundant clones make up about 14% of the sample.

The full study reports these points: The quantity of clinical and demographic metadata differed by source and by participant and was supplied without curation.

This clonotype originated in a woman between 45 and 60 years old with acute COVID-19. The chain uses TRBV19 and TRBJ1-5; 11 middle bases align to TRBD1. The sample consisted of PBMCs or T cells enriched from blood (not recorded which). The nucleotide sequence is TGTGCCAGTAGTCTGGACAGGGGGCTTAATCAGCCCCAGCATTTT. This gives the protein CASSLDRGLNQPQHF.